What follows describes a single TCR beta chain. Which antigen it targets is not known. Qualities for individual bases were not recorded, and no much larger clone is one base off. Genomic DNA was isolated from the sorted cells so that the TCRbeta CDR3 region could be sequenced. The immunoSEQ Assay was used for sequencing of TCRbeta CDR3 regions. In its TCRdb copy, this immuneACCESS table keeps in-frame sequences only and misses some clones. Where compared with another copy, unresolved V genes explain less than half of these, and the others have no known cause. Here the sample has tens of thousands of clones; approximately 89% occur a single time. 2% to 2.5% of the sample rests with the top ten. Patients with autoimmune disease history or receiving systemic immunosuppression were excluded from the trial. Peripheral blood for TCR sequencing was collected from all dose cohorts at baseline, on cycle 4 day 1, and on cycle 7 day 1. Samples came from an open-label, multicenter, first-in-human phase I dose-escalation trial of ivuxolimab. Adults with locally advanced or metastatic melanoma, renal cell, hepatocellular, or head and neck squamous cell carcinoma were enrolled in the trial. CD4+ and CD8+ T cells were sorted separately from peripheral blood before TCR sequencing.

The junction shows trimming of 5 bases on V and 0 bases on J, plus 7 bases between the germline ends. The germline V gene encodes CDR1 SEHNR and CDR2 FQNEAQ (reference sequence). The CDR3 holds 13 amino acids from the cysteine to the phenylalanine. Only CDR3 DNA remains: 39 bases, in frame from the first base. The data originate from a study of OX40 agonist ivuxolimab in advanced cancers. Regarding the complete study: Ivuxolimab was a fully human IgG2 agonistic monoclonal antibody targeting the costimulatory receptor OX40 (CD134). Intravenous ivuxolimab was administered to patients every 2 weeks at six dose levels: 0.01, 0.1, 0.3, 1.5, 3 and 10 mg/kg. Of the roughly 51 dose-escalation patients, hepatocellular carcinoma was present in about 20, melanoma in approximately 15, renal cell carcinoma in 9 and head and neck cancer in 9. In the dose-escalation cohort, approximately 82% of patients were male, and the mean age was around 60 years, with a range of about 20 to 90. Patients were allowed to have had prior anti-PD-1, anti-PD-L1 or anti-CTLA-4 therapy, and 40% of the dose-escalation patients had been treated with checkpoint inhibitors. Partial responses occurred in three dose-escalation patients: two with cutaneous melanoma and one with hepatocellular carcinoma. Peripheral TCRbeta sequencing aimed to test whether ivuxolimab altered TCR sequence diversity and caused clonal T-cell expansion. The monotherapy dose-escalation portion (N ≈ 50 patients) of the phase I ivuxolimab trial is reported in the paper.

The study at large found these results: The antigen specificity of the peripheral T cells that underwent clonal expansion was not determined. In the 0.1-3.0 mg/kg groups, partial responders were among the patients with the lowest normalized peripheral clonal expansion, particularly in CD8+ T cells. At doses of 0.1 to 3.0 mg/kg, clonal expansion of both CD4+ and CD8+ blood T cells was observed from baseline to week 6. Low levels of normalized T-cell clonal expansion were also seen in some patients who did not respond. On average, CD8+ T cells showed more expanded clones than CD4+ T cells after ivuxolimab.

Sample: CD4+ or CD8+ T cells sorted from blood, taken in a trial of the OX40 agonist ivuxolimab. This sequence was found in an adult with an advanced solid tumor such as melanoma, head and neck, liver or kidney cancer. The chain is made from TRBV7-9 and TRBJ2-5, with the D segment identity uncertain. CDR3 protein: CASSPLYQETQYF. The base sequence is TGTGCCAGCAGCCCACTGTACCAAGAGACCCAGTACTTC.